A single sample gave rise to the 24 T cell receptor beta chains below, sequenced in a study of OX40 agonist ivuxolimab in advanced cancers. The table came from immunoSEQ multiplex PCR; TCRdb's copy has only in-frame clones and leaves some out. The table shows 72,000 or so clones, with about 84% occurring only once. The sequenced sample was CD4+ or CD8+ T cells sorted from blood, obtained in a trial of the OX40 agonist ivuxolimab. The receptors here all came from an adult with an advanced solid tumor such as melanoma, head and neck, liver or kidney cancer.

In DNA, the CDR3 is TGTGCCAGCGGGGGGACAGGGGGCTTTGAAGGGAATTCACCCCTCCACTTT. It encodes CASGGTGGFEGNSPLHF. The rearrangement links TRBV7-9 to TRBJ1-6; 12 bases map to TRBD1. CDR1 and CDR2 (germline): SEHNR, FQNEAQ (reference sequence). V dropped 8 bases and J dropped 7; count of bases not matched to a gene: 12. This CDR3 comprises 17 residues. Full variable domain (missing parts from reference TRBV7-9 and TRBJ1-6): DTGVSQNPRHKITKRGQNVTFRCDPISEHNRLYWYRQTLGQGPEFLTYFQNEAQLEKSRLLSDRFSAERPKGSFSTLEIQRTEQGDSAMYLCASGGTGGFEGNSPLHFGNGTRLTVT.

In regard to this clone: The DNA is omitted, as the CDR3 cannot be located on it reliably, and the CDR3 follows TCRdb's listing. The rearrangement joins TRBV28 to TRBJ1-3; TRBD1 reflects the table's D call only, with no check against the DNA. Germline V lookup: CDR1 MDHEN, CDR2 SYDVKM. The CDR3 length equals 21 residues, ends included. CDR3 residues: CASSLFLLGGTGGNSGNTIYF.

The genes are TRBV10-2 and TRBJ2-7, with 13 positions matching TRBD2. Looked up from germline, CDR1 is WSHSY and CDR2 is SAAADI. The CDR3 contains 14 residues. After removal of 6 bases from V and 4 bases from J, the junction contained 3 bases not matched to a gene. CDR3 sequence reads: CASSGLAGVYEQYF. CDR3 in DNA: TGCGCCAGCAGCGGACTAGCGGGAGTTTACGAGCAGTACTTC.

This clone was detected once. The rearrangement links TRBV18 to TRBJ2-3, with D perhaps matching TRBD1 (5 bases). The CDR3 has 14 amino acids. Looked up from germline, CDR1 is KGHSH and CDR2 is LQKENI. Deletions cut 6 bases from V and 0 bases from J, with 10 bases between. The CDR3 nucleotides read TGTGCCAGCTCGGACATTTCTAGCACAGATACGCAGTATTTT. Protein sequence: CASSDISSTDTQYF.

The chain has TRBV6-6 and TRBJ1-5; D unresolved. Germline V gene data show CDR1 as MNHNY and CDR2 as SVGAGI (reference sequence). The CDR3 has 15 amino acids. The germline V and J ends were trimmed by 0 bases and 3 bases, with 9 bases remaining between them. The CDR3 here is CASSYSGGPNQPQHF. The CDR3 DNA is TGTGCCAGCAGTTACTCTGGAGGTCCCAATCAGCCCCAGCATTTT.

The V gene is TRBV7-9, the J gene TRBJ1-2, with 7 bases that match TRBD1. V dropped 1 base and J dropped 8; count of bases not matched to a gene: 13. Germline CDR1 is SEHNR and CDR2 is FQNEAQ (reference sequence). CDR3 length: 16 amino acids. The CDR3 is CASSLVSKGGAGGYTF. CDR3 sequence (DNA): TGTGCCAGCAGCTTAGTCTCGAAAGGGGGCGCGGGCGGCTACACCTTC.

V is TRBV28 and J is TRBJ1-2, with TRBD1 matching 8 bases. CDR1 is MDHEN and CDR2 is SYDVKM in the germline V gene. This CDR3 is built from 15 residues. Losses at the gene ends were 3 bases for V and 3 bases for J; bases not matched to a gene: 6. CDR3 sequence reads: CASSFSGGADYGYTF. DNA of the CDR3: TGTGCCAGCAGTTTTTCAGGGGGCGCGGACTATGGCTACACCTTC.

J is TRBJ2-1 and V is TRBV18; 11 bases fit TRBD2. Trimming cost V 5 bases and J 6 bases; bases outside gene matches: 6. The CDR3 has 15 amino acids. Germline lookup yields CDR1 KGHSH and CDR2 LQKENI. Written as DNA, the CDR3 is TGTGCCAGCTCAGTACTAGCGGGGGACAGCAATGAGCAGTTCTTC. Residues: CASSVLAGDSNEQFF.

This sequence joins TRBV5-1 and TRBJ1-4; perhaps TRBD1 as D (6 bases). Trimming left V 3 bases short and J 8 bases short, with 17 bases between. Per the germline V gene, CDR1 is SGHRS and CDR2 is YFSETQ. This CDR3 has 15 residues. The chain's CDR3 is CASSSRGTADEKLFF. The DNA for the CDR3 is TGCGCCAGCAGCTCTAGGGGGACTGCGGACGAAAAACTGTTTTTT.

This clone was observed a handful of times. V and J are TRBV5-1 and TRBJ2-3; the match to TRBD2 covers 8 bases. The CDR3 has 14 amino acids. The ends lost 5 bases at V and 4 bases at J; junction bases unmatched: 6. Germline V gives CDR1 SGHRS, CDR2 YFSETQ. In DNA form, the CDR3 reads TGCGCCAGCAGAGTAGCGGGAACCCCAGATACGCAGTATTTT. Protein product: CASRVAGTPDTQYF.

The CDR3 sequence is CASSLGGLAVQETQYF. CDR3 in DNA: TGTGCCAGCAGCTTAGGGGGACTAGCGGTGCAAGAGACCCAGTACTTC. The chain combines TRBV11-2 with TRBJ2-5; 11 nucleotides match TRBD2. CDR3 size: 16 residues. Germline-derived CDR1 and CDR2 are SGHAT and FQNNGV. V trimming: 1 base; J trimming: 2 bases; junction bases outside the gene matches: 3.

V gene TRBV6-1 combines with J gene TRBJ1-3, with TRBD1 identical over 9 bases. This CDR3 has 15 residues. The V gene end was trimmed by 6 bases and the J gene end by 2 bases; junction bases not matched to a gene: 5. CDR1 MNHNS and CDR2 SASEGT come from the germline V gene. CDR3 coding DNA: TGTGCCAGCAGCGGACAGGGGCTTGCTGGAAACACCATATATTTT. It translates to CASSGQGLAGNTIYF.

This rearrangement joins TRBV7-2 to TRBJ1-1; 7 bases match TRBD1. Germline-derived CDR1 and CDR2 are SGHTA and FQGNSA. Germline trimming cut 0 bases from V and 5 bases from J; bases unmatched to any gene: 9. This CDR3 is built from 16 residues. The chain's CDR3 is CASSLAPAGGGTEAFF. The DNA of the CDR3 is TGTGCCAGCAGCTTAGCGCCCGCAGGGGGAGGGACTGAAGCTTTCTTT. Full variable domain (outside the CDR3, taken from reference TRBV7-2 and TRBJ1-1): GAGVSQSPSNKVTEKGKDVELRCDPISGHTALYWYRQSLGQGLEFLIYFQGNSAPDKSGLPSDRFSAERTGGSVSTLTIQRTQQEDSAVYLCASSLAPAGGGTEAFFGQGTRLTVV.

The J gene is TRBJ1-1, the V gene TRBV5-6, with D perhaps matching TRBD1 (6 bases). The CDR3 covers 13 residues. V was cut by 2 bases and J by 4 bases, with 9 bases left in between. The germline V gene encodes CDR1 SGHDT and CDR2 YYEEEE. In nucleotides, the CDR3 is TGTGCCAGCAGCTTCGACAGGAGCACTGAAGCTTTCTTT. It codes for CASSFDRSTEAFF. Variable domain in full (rest from reference TRBV5-6 and TRBJ1-1): DAGVTQSPTHLIKTRGQQVTLRCSPKSGHDTVSWYQQALGQGPQFIFQYYEEEERQRGNFPDRFSGHQFPNYSSELNVNALLLGDSALYLCASSFDRSTEAFFGQGTRLTVV.

This chain joins TRBV6-1 and TRBJ2-3; D is perhaps TRBD2 (5 bases). The V and J ends lost 5 bases and 3 bases respectively, with 6 bases between them. CDR1 and CDR2 (germline): MNHNS, SASEGT. This CDR3 comprises 12 residues. In DNA form, the CDR3 reads TGTGCCAGCAGTTGGGAGACAGATACGCAGTATTTT. This sequence encodes CASSWETDTQYF.

V usage is TRBV7-9 and J usage is TRBJ2-5; D is possibly TRBD1 (5 bases). CDR1 is SEHNR, CDR2 FQNEAQ, per germline (reference sequence). Trimming shortened V by 5 bases and J by 5 bases, and 12 bases separated the two germline ends. The CDR3 extends over 13 amino acids. CDR3 sequence reads: CASSPDIGETQYF. Here the CDR3 DNA reads TGTGCCAGCAGCCCGGACATTGGGGAGACCCAGTACTTC. Complete variable domain (other parts from reference TRBV7-9 and TRBJ2-5): DTGVSQNPRHKITKRGQNVTFRCDPISEHNRLYWYRQTLGQGPEFLTYFQNEAQLEKSRLLSDRFSAERPKGSFSTLEIQRTEQGDSAMYLCASSPDIGETQYFGPGTRLLVL.

This chain uses TRBV5-1 with TRBJ1-4; D is ambiguous. Trimming took off 2 bases at V and 2 bases at J, with 4 bases between the two ends. The CDR3 covers 13 residues. Per the germline V gene, CDR1 is SGHRS and CDR2 is YFSETQ. The CDR3 DNA follows: TGCGCCAGCAGCTTTGCGACTAATGAAAAACTGTTTTTT. This translates into CASSFATNEKLFF.

CDR3: CASSRTGGGNTIYF. The DNA for the CDR3 is TGCGCCAGCAGCCGAACAGGGGGCGGAAACACCATATATTTT. The V gene is TRBV5-1, the J gene TRBJ1-3, with TRBD1 identical over 9 bases. CDR1 is SGHRS, CDR2 YFSETQ, per germline. This CDR3 is built from 14 residues. V lost 4 bases, J lost 4 bases, and 3 bases stayed unmatched. The full variable domain, in which reference TRBV5-1 and TRBJ1-3 provide the parts outside the CDR3, is KAGVTQTPRYLIKTRGQQVTLSCSPISGHRSVSWYQQTPGQGLQFLFEYFSETQRNKGNFPGRFSGRQFSNSRSEMNVSTLELGDSALYLCASSRTGGGNTIYFGEGSWLTVV.

The chain joins TRBV27 to TRBJ2-3; TRBD2 is a possible D gene (6 bases). The length of the CDR3 is 14 residues. With 6 bases removed from V and 6 bases from J, the gap between germline ends came to 16 bases. Germline V gene sequence: CDR1 MNHEY, CDR2 SMNVEV (reference sequence). The CDR3 protein is CASSPNPSGDTQYF. The CDR3 DNA sequence: TGTGCCAGCAGCCCAAACCCCAGCGGGGATACGCAGTATTTT.

This rearrangement joins TRBV7-8 to TRBJ2-7; TRBD2 agrees at 9 bases. In germline, CDR1 is SGHVS, CDR2 FQNEAQ. V gave up 4 bases and J gave up 6 bases; unmatched junction bases: 10. The CDR3 length is 15 residues. CDR3 DNA: TGTGCCAGCAGCTATAGCGGGAGTAGGGCCCTCGAGCAGTACTTC. This encodes CASSYSGSRALEQYF. Based on the CDR3 plus reference TRBV7-8 and TRBJ2-7, the full variable domain is GAGVSQSPRYKVAKRGQDVALRCDPISGHVSLFWYQQALGQGPEFLTYFQNEAQLDKSGLPSDRFFAERPEGSVSTLKIQRTQQEDSAVYLCASSYSGSRALEQYFGPGTRLTVT.

The chain uses TRBV18 and TRBJ1-2; tentatively, D is TRBD1 (5 bases). Germline loops: CDR1 KGHSH, CDR2 LQKENI. This CDR3 has 16 amino acids. V lost 4 bases and J 4 bases, leaving 19 bases between the germline ends. DNA for the CDR3: TGTGCCAGCTCACGTACTCCGGGACCTAATTTCTATGGCTACACCTTC. This sequence encodes CASSRTPGPNFYGYTF.

The rearrangement uses TRBV7-8 and TRBJ1-2; 10 bases align to TRBD1. Looked up from germline, CDR1 is SGHVS and CDR2 is FQNEAQ. This CDR3 contains 15 residues. V was clipped by 5 bases and J by 5 bases; unmatched bases: 8. Written as DNA, the CDR3 is TGTGCCAGCAGCCCGTCCGGGACAGGGGTTTATGGCTACACCTTC. This encodes CASSPSGTGVYGYTF. Complete variable domain (other parts from reference TRBV7-8 and TRBJ1-2): GAGVSQSPRYKVAKRGQDVALRCDPISGHVSLFWYQQALGQGPEFLTYFQNEAQLDKSGLPSDRFFAERPEGSVSTLKIQRTQQEDSAVYLCASSPSGTGVYGYTFGSGTRLTVV.

CDR3 nucleotide sequence: TGTGCCAGCTCACCAGTTGACGGCTATGGCTACACCTTC. It yields the protein CASSPVDGYGYTF. The gene calls are TRBV18 and TRBJ1-2; D gene ambiguous. Trimming shortened V by 2 bases and J by 4 bases, and 8 bases separated the two germline ends. This CDR3 is 13 amino acids long. Germline V gene lookup returns CDR1 KGHSH and CDR2 LQKENI.

A word on this clone: Distinct nucleotide sequences in the sample also encode this CDR3. The rearrangement links TRBV7-9 to TRBJ1-3, with D tentatively TRBD1 (6 bases). Trimming shortened V by 3 bases and J by 0 bases, and 6 bases separated the two germline ends. The germline CDR1 and CDR2 sequences are SEHNR and FQNEAQ (reference sequence). This CDR3 spans 14 amino acids. The CDR3: CASSLGHSGNTIYF. The CDR3 DNA reads as TGTGCCAGCAGCTTGGGACACTCTGGAAACACCATATATTTT. Filled out from reference TRBV7-9 and TRBJ1-3, the complete variable domain reads DTGVSQNPRHKITKRGQNVTFRCDPISEHNRLYWYRQTLGQGPEFLTYFQNEAQLEKSRLLSDRFSAERPKGSFSTLEIQRTEQGDSAMYLCASSLGHSGNTIYFGEGSWLTVV.